The sequence of this T cell receptor (beta chain) was determined in a study of cytomegalovirus exposure and HLA in healthy donors. Study-level findings and limits: As a later analysis revealed, most CMV-associated TCR beta chains appeared HLA-restricted.

Comments on this clone: Antigen specificity is unknown.

The donors gave bone marrow, and they were healthy. Trimming pared 5 bases from V and 6 bases from J, leaving 16 bases between. The CDR3 contains 13 residues. Germline-derived CDR1 and CDR2 are SQVTM and ANQGSEA. The primer mix had 60 Vbeta and 13 Jbeta primers. The method was immunoSEQ multiplex PCR; TCRdb's version includes in-frame clones alone and lacks a portion of them. The sample contains tens of thousands of clones, 62% of which appear only once. This sequence originates from a male donor in good health and CMV-seropositive. Source material: PBMCs. The rearrangement joins TRBV29-1 to TRBJ1-1; TRBD1 is a possible D gene (5 bases). This CDR3 is CSVSGGGEAEAFF. DNA for the CDR3: TGCAGCGTTTCGGGGGGTGGGGAGGCTGAAGCTTTCTTT.